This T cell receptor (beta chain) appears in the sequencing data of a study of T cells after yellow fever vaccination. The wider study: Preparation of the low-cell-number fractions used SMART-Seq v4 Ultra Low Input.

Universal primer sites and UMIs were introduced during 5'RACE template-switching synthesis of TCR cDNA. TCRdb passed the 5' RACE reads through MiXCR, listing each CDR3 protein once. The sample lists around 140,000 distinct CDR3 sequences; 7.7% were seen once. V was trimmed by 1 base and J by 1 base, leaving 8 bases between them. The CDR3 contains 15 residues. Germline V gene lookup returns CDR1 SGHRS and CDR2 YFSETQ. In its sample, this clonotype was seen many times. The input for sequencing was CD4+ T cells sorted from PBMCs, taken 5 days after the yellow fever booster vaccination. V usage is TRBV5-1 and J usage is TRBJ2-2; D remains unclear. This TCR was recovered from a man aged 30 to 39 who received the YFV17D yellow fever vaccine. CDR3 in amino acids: CASSLSGVNTGELFF. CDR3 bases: TGCGCCAGCAGCTTGTCTGGGGTGAACACCGGGGAGCTGTTTTTT.